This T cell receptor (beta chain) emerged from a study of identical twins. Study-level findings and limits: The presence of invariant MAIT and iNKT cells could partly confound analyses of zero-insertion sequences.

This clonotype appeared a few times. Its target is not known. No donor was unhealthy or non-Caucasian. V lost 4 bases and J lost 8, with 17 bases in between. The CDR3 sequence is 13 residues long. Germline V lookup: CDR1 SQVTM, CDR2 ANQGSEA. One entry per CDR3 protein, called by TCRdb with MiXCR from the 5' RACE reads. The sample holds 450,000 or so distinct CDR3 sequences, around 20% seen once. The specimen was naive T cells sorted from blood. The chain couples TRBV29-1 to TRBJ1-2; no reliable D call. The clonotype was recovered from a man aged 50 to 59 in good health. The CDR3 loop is CSVVDPNKGGYTF. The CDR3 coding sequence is TGCAGCGTTGTCGACCCCAACAAGGGCGGCTACACCTTC.